This T cell receptor (beta chain) was captured by sequencing in a study of T cells in Graves' hyperthyroidism and ophthalmopathy. Overall study findings and caveats: The model foresaw ophthalmopathy a median approximately 6.1 months prior to onset. Ophthalmopathy and stable hyperthyroidism were separated by a 13 V-J model.

Amplification of TCR beta CDR3 regions used RNA as the template. In the first-round RT-PCR of the TCR CDR3, the HTBI primer set was used. TCRdb called the multiplex PCR reads again in MiXCR, with one record for every CDR3 protein. The sample yields about 210,000 distinct CDR3 sequences, approximately 17% seen once. This clonotype was recorded at least ten times. Its matching antigen is unknown. CDR3 length: 15 amino acids. From germline, CDR1 is GTSNPN and CDR2 SVGIG (reference sequence). Lactation, pregnancy, other autoimmune disease or uncontrolled infection excluded patients. Clinical symptoms, serum thyroxine, TRAb, thyroid ultrasound and orbital computed tomography informed diagnoses.

V gene TRBV30 combines with J gene TRBJ2-4; the D gene is possibly TRBD2 (5 bases). The sample was blood. This TCR derives from a man between 50 and 59 years old with Graves' hyperthyroidism. CDR3 in amino acids: CAGEIPSLAKNIQYF. The CDR3 region has the DNA TGTGCTGGGGAGATCCCGTCCCTAGCCAAAAACATTCAGTACTTC.